The next 26 T cell receptor beta chains were all read from a single sample in a study of blood T cell dynamics during melanoma immunotherapy. Generated by immunoSEQ multiplex PCR, the TCRdb table keeps only in-frame clones and is missing some. Of over 13,000 clones listed, 85% are singletons. Time point indicated: pre-treatment baseline. The sequencing used blood, collected from a patient treated with checkpoint blockade. The receptor source for this set is a human donor with melanoma.

The chain uses TRBV2 and TRBJ2-5; no firm D call. Germline CDR1 SNHLY, CDR2 FYNNEI. The CDR3 sequence is 13 residues long. V was pared by 7 bases and J by 5 bases, with 14 bases between. CDR3 nucleotide sequence: TGTGCCAGCAAAGGCGCGCTCTTGGAGACCCAGTACTTC. Protein: CASKGALLETQYF.

This clone has just one count. The V gene is TRBV14, the J gene TRBJ2-2, with D uncertain. Looked up from germline, CDR1 is SGHDN and CDR2 is FVKESK. Trimming cost V 3 bases and J 5 bases, with 13 bases left between them. This CDR3 spans 15 amino acids. CDR3 DNA sequence: TGTGCCAGCAGCCAGGGCAGGTCCAGGACCGGGGAGCTGTTTTTT. This encodes CASSQGRSRTGELFF.

The chain employs TRBV2 and TRBJ2-3, with D possibly TRBD1 on 6 matching bases. Germline V lookup: CDR1 SNHLY, CDR2 FYNNEI. The CDR3 is made up of 14 amino acids. Trimming removed 6 bases at V and 3 bases at J, with 13 bases between. The CDR3 region has the DNA TGTGCCAGCAGACCTCGAACAGGGACAGATACGCAGTATTTT. Translating it yields CASRPRTGTDTQYF.

The chain recombines TRBV5-1 with TRBJ1-4; 10 bases line up with TRBD1. Trimming took 2 bases from V and 5 from J; bases not matched to a gene: 3. The CDR3 has 15 residues. Germline CDR1 is SGHRS and CDR2 is YFSETQ. The CDR3, as DNA: TGCGCCAGCAGCTTTCGGACAGGGGGAAATGAAAAACTGTTTTTT. It codes for CASSFRTGGNEKLFF.

In its sample, this clone was seen a few times. This sequence joins TRBV29-1 and TRBJ1-2, with D unresolved. The V and J ends lost 3 bases and 8 bases respectively, with 4 bases between them. From germline, CDR1 is SQVTM and CDR2 ANQGSEA. This CDR3 has 9 amino acids. Here the CDR3 reads CSVDIGYTF. The CDR3 DNA follows: TGCAGCGTTGATATCGGCTACACCTTC. The full variable domain, in which reference TRBV29-1 and TRBJ1-2 provide the parts outside the CDR3, is SAVISQKPSRDICQRGTSLTIQCQVDSQVTMMFWYRQQPGQSLTLIATANQGSEATYESGFVIDKFPISRPNLTFSTLTVSNMSPEDSSIYLCSVDIGYTFGSGTRLTVV.

The chain uses TRBV27 and TRBJ2-5; 8 bases are shared with TRBD2. Losses at the gene ends were 2 bases for V and 6 bases for J; bases not matched to a gene: 5. Germline CDR1 is MNHEY and CDR2 is SMNVEV (reference sequence). CDR3 size: 14 residues. The CDR3 DNA sequence: TGTGCCAGCAGTTTAGGGGCGGGGGGCCAGACCCAGTACTTC. Protein: CASSLGAGGQTQYF.

This clone appeared once. This chain joins TRBV27 and TRBJ2-1; the match to TRBD2 covers 9 bases. J lost 3 bases, V lost 1 base, and 7 bases had no gene match. The CDR3 contains 17 residues. Germline assignment: CDR1 MNHEY and CDR2 SMNVEV (reference sequence). CDR3 bases: TGTGCCAGCAGTTTATTTGGGCGGGGGGGCGTCTACAATGAGCAGTTCTTC. The encoded protein is CASSLFGRGGVYNEQFF.

This chain links TRBV27 with TRBJ2-7, with D possibly matching TRBD1 (5 bases). Germline CDR1 is MNHEY and CDR2 is SMNVEV (reference sequence). The CDR3 totals 15 residues. V gave up 6 bases and J gave up 0 bases, with 15 bases separating them. The CDR3 sequence is CASRPGQLSSYEQYF. CDR3 DNA: TGTGCCAGCAGACCAGGGCAGCTGAGCTCCTACGAGCAGTACTTC.

The chain is built from TRBV4-2 and TRBJ1-4, with TRBD1 matching over 7 bases. Trimming took 0 bases from V and 4 from J; bases not matched to a gene: 8. Germline-derived CDR1 and CDR2 are LGHNA and YNFKEQ. This CDR3 has 17 amino acids. The CDR3 region has the DNA TGTGCCAGCAGCCAAGACCCTAGGACAGGAAATAATGAAAAACTGTTTTTT. This encodes CASSQDPRTGNNEKLFF.

The chain joins TRBV28 to TRBJ1-1, with no clear D. V shed 5 bases and J shed 3 bases, with 7 bases lying between them. The CDR3 extends over 12 amino acids. Germline assignment: CDR1 MDHEN and CDR2 SYDVKM. The CDR3 loop is CASSGTYTEAFF. CDR3 coding DNA: TGTGCCAGCAGTGGTACTTACACTGAAGCTTTCTTT.

The chain has TRBV28 and TRBJ1-1; D not certain. The CDR3 length is 12 residues. Germline V gene data show CDR1 as MDHEN and CDR2 as SYDVKM. V was trimmed by 5 bases and J by 4 bases, leaving 8 bases between them. The DNA of the CDR3 is TGTGCCAGCAGTAGTGCAATCACTGAAGCTTTCTTT. Amino acids: CASSSAITEAFF.

The rearrangement uses TRBV5-1 and TRBJ2-5; TRBD2 aligns across 7 bases. With 4 bases clipped from V and 2 bases from J, the junction kept 11 bases outside the gene matches. CDR3 length: 16 amino acids. Per the germline V gene, CDR1 is SGHRS and CDR2 is YFSETQ. The CDR3 protein is CASSRGGGPGQETQYF. The CDR3 nucleotides are TGCGCCAGCAGCCGAGGCGGGGGTCCCGGGCAAGAGACCCAGTACTTC.

This chain uses TRBV2 with TRBJ2-5, with TRBD1 matching 8 bases. After removal of 6 bases from V and 5 bases from J, the junction contained 11 bases not matched to a gene. The length of the CDR3 is 15 residues. CDR1 SNHLY and CDR2 FYNNEI come from the germline V gene. Here the CDR3 DNA reads TGTGCCAGCAGCGCGGACAGGGCTATGGGGGAGACCCAGTACTTC. Residues: CASSADRAMGETQYF.

V and J are TRBV9 and TRBJ2-1, with D perhaps matching TRBD1 or TRBD2 (5 bases each). Germline loops: CDR1 SGDLS, CDR2 YYNGEE. The CDR3 consists of 14 residues. The V end lost 2 bases, the J end lost 6 bases, and 12 bases lay between the germline ends. CDR3 DNA: TGTGCCAGCAGCGTCGATTTGGGGGTCAATGAGCAGTTCTTC. Translated, it gives CASSVDLGVNEQFF.

The chain carries TRBV9 and TRBJ2-3, with 7 bases lining up with TRBD2. V lost 4 bases to trimming and J lost 1 base; unmatched junction nucleotides: 9. This CDR3 region has 16 residues. Germline V CDR1 and CDR2: SGDLS, YYNGEE. The CDR3: CASSPALGGGTDTQYF. DNA of the CDR3: TGTGCCAGCAGCCCCGCACTGGGGGGGGGCACAGATACGCAGTATTTT.

CDR3 amino acids: CASSLDTLPPQHF. The CDR3 bases are TGTGCCAGCAGCTTGGACACCCTGCCGCCCCAGCATTTT. The V gene is TRBV7-9, the J gene TRBJ1-5; D possibly corresponds to TRBD1 (5 bases). In germline, CDR1 is SEHNR, CDR2 FQNEAQ (reference sequence). The CDR3 runs 13 residues. V was cut by 3 bases and J by 9 bases, with 12 bases left in between.

The chain joins TRBV5-6 to TRBJ1-5; D remains ambiguous. This CDR3 is built from 15 residues. V lost 1 base to trimming and J lost 5 bases, with 13 bases between them. Germline assignment: CDR1 SGHDT and CDR2 YYEEEE. The CDR3 is CASSLYGRVDQPQHF. CDR3 nucleotides: TGTGCCAGCAGCTTGTACGGCAGAGTAGATCAGCCCCAGCATTTT.

V usage is TRBV19 and J usage is TRBJ2-5; D ambiguous. V was pared by 5 bases and J by 1 base, with 8 bases between. The length of the CDR3 is 13 residues. CDR1 is LNHDA and CDR2 is SQIVND in the germline V gene (reference sequence). The CDR3 DNA sequence: TGTGCCAGTAGTCCAACCCTCCAAGAGACCCAGTACTTC. Protein sequence: CASSPTLQETQYF.

This clone has just one count. The V gene is TRBV4-3, the J gene TRBJ1-5; 9 bases match TRBD1. CDR1 and CDR2 (germline): LGHNA, YSLEER. J gave up 8 bases and V 5 bases, and 7 bases lay outside the gene matches. CDR3 length equals 14 residues. The CDR3 nucleotides are TGCGCCAGCAGCTCCCCCGGACAGGGGAAGCCCCAGCATTTT. Its protein is CASSSPGQGKPQHF.

The chain uses TRBV7-9 and TRBJ2-7; 8 bases line up with TRBD1. V was clipped by 5 bases and J by 5 bases; unmatched bases: 23. CDR3 length: 19 residues. CDR1 and CDR2 (germline): SEHNR, FQNEAQ (reference sequence). The CDR3 sequence: CASSKMGSGGQVPSHEQYF. The CDR3 DNA follows: TGTGCCAGCAGCAAAATGGGGTCTGGGGGACAGGTTCCCTCTCACGAGCAGTACTTC.

The J gene is TRBJ2-7, the V gene TRBV5-1, with D possibly being TRBD1 (6 bases). Trimming shortened V by 0 bases and J by 2 bases, and 9 bases separated the two germline ends. The CDR3 length is 14 residues. CDR1 SGHRS and CDR2 YFSETQ come from the germline V gene. In DNA, the CDR3 is TGCGCCAGCAGCTTGGGGACAGAGCCCTACGAGCAGTACTTC. As protein: CASSLGTEPYEQYF.

This clone has just one count. V usage is TRBV7-7 and J usage is TRBJ2-2, with TRBD1 matching over 7 bases. The CDR3 loop spans 15 amino acids. V dropped 4 bases and J dropped 4; count of bases not matched to a gene: 6. The germline V gene encodes CDR1 SSHAT and CDR2 FNYEAQ (reference sequence). The CDR3 loop reads CASSSTGQSTGELFF. CDR3 coding DNA: TGTGCCAGCAGCTCCACGGGACAGAGCACCGGGGAGCTGTTTTTT.

This clone appeared a few times. The gene calls are TRBV6-1 and TRBJ1-3, with no clear D. Germline V lookup: CDR1 MNHNS, CDR2 SASEGT. The CDR3 spans 12 residues. Trimming pared 7 bases from V and 0 bases from J, leaving 4 bases between. CDR3 nucleotide sequence: TGTGCCAGCAAAACCTCTGGAAACACCATATATTTT. This codes for CASKTSGNTIYF.

The chain uses TRBV19 and TRBJ2-6; no firm D call. CDR1 LNHDA and CDR2 SQIVND come from the germline V gene (reference sequence). This CDR3 has 14 residues. Trimming pared 6 bases from V and 1 base from J, leaving 7 bases between. The CDR3 region is CASRHTSGANVLTF. The DNA for the CDR3 is TGTGCCAGTAGGCACACATCTGGGGCCAACGTCCTGACTTTC.

The chain carries TRBV27 and TRBJ2-2; D is unclear. Trimming shortened V by 3 bases and J by 7 bases, and 9 bases separated the two germline ends. The CDR3 runs to 13 residues. The germline CDR1 and CDR2 sequences are MNHEY and SMNVEV (reference sequence). The CDR3 reads CASSLGWNGELFF. CDR3 coding DNA: TGTGCCAGCAGTTTGGGATGGAACGGGGAGCTGTTTTTT.

The J gene is TRBJ2-2, the V gene TRBV14; TRBD1 is a possible D gene (6 bases). Germline V gene lookup returns CDR1 SGHDN and CDR2 FVKESK. V gave up 6 bases and J gave up 0 bases, with 14 bases separating them. This CDR3 is built from 16 residues. The CDR3 region is CASSESGTTNTGELFF. CDR3 in DNA: TGTGCCAGCAGTGAATCCGGGACAACGAACACCGGGGAGCTGTTTTTT.